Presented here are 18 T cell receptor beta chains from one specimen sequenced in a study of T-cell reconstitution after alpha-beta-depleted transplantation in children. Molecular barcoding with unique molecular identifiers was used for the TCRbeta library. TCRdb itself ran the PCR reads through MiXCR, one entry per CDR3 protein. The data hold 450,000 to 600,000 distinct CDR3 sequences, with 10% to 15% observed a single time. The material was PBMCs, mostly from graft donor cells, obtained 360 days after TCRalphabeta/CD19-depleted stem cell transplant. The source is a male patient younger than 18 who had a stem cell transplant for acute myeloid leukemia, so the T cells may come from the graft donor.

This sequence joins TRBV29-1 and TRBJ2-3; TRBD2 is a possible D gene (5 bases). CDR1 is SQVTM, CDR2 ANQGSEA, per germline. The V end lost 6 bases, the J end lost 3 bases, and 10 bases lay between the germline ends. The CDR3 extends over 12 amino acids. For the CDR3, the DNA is TGCAGCGTCTCTAGCATAACAGATACGCAGTATTTT. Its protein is CSVSSITDTQYF.

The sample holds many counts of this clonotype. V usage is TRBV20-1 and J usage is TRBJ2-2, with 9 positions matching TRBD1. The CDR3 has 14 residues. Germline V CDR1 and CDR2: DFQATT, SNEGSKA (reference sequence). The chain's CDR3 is CSYARDRVAGELFF. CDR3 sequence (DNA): TGCAGCTACGCCCGGGACAGGGTGGCCGGGGAGCTGTTTTTT.

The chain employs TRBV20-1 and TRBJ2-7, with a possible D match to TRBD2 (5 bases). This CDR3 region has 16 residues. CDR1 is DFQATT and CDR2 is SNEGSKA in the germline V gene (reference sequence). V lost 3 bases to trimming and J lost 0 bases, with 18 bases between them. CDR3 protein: CSASLTLAGSSYEQYF. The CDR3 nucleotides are TGCAGTGCTAGCCTTACCCTCGCGGGCAGCTCCTACGAGCAGTACTTC.

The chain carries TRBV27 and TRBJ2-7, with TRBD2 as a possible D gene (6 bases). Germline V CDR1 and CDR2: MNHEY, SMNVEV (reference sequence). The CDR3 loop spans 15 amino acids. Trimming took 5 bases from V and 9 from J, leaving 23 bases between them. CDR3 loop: CASSVLTSPVGSQYF. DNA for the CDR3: TGTGCCAGCAGTGTTTTGACTAGTCCCGTAGGCTCGCAGTACTTC.

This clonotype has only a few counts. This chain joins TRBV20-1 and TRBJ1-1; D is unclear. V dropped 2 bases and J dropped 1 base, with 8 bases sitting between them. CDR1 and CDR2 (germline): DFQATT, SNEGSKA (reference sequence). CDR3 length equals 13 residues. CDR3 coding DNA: TGCAGTGCTAGAAGCCAGGAGAACACTGAAGCTTTCTTT. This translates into CSARSQENTEAFF.

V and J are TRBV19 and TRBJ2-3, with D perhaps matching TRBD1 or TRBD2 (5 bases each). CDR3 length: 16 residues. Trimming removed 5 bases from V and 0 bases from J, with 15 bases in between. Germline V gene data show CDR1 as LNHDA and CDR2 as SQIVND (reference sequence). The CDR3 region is CASSPRGRPSTDTQYF. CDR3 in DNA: TGTGCCAGTAGTCCCCGGGGCAGGCCCAGCACAGATACGCAGTATTTT.

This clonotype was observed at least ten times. The CDR3 loop reads CASNDREDLTDIQYF. The DNA for the CDR3 is TGTGCCAGCAATGACAGGGAGGACCTCACGGACATTCAGTACTTC. The V gene is TRBV9, the J gene TRBJ2-4; perhaps TRBD1 as D (7 bases). Trimming stripped 6 bases from V and 8 bases from J, with 21 bases between. This CDR3 is built from 15 residues. Germline CDR1 reads SGDLS; CDR2 reads YYNGEE.

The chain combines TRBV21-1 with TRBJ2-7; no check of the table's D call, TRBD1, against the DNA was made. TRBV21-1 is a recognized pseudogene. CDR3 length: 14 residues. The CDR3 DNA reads TGTGCCAGCAGCAAGGGGGGGAGTTTCTACGAGCAGTACTTC. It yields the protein CASSKGGSFYEQYF.

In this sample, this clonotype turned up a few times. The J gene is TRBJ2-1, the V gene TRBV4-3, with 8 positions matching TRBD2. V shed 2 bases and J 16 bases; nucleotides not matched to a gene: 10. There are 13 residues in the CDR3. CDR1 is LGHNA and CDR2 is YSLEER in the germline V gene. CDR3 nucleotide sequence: TGCGCCAGCAGCCAACACGGACTAGCCTTACCCTTCTTC. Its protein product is CASSQHGLALPFF.

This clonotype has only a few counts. CDR3 amino acids: CASRVTGGPPYNEQFF. CDR3 nucleotide sequence: TGTGCCAGTAGAGTGACTGGCGGGCCCCCCTACAATGAGCAGTTCTTC. The V call is TRBV19, the J call TRBJ2-1, with D maybe TRBD2 (5 bases). The CDR3 contains 16 residues. In germline, CDR1 is LNHDA, CDR2 SQIVND (reference sequence). Trimming took 6 bases from V and 2 from J, leaving 17 bases between them.

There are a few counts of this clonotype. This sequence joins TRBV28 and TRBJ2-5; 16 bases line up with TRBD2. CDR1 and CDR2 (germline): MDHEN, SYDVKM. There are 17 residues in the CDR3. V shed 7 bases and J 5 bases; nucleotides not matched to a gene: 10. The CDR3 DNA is TGTGCCAGCACCTTAGGGACTAGCGGGAGGGCCGGGGAGACCCAGTACTTC. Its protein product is CASTLGTSGRAGETQYF.

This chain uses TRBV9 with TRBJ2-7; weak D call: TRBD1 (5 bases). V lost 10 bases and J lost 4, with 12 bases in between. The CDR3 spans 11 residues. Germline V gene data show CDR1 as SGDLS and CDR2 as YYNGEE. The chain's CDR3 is CAPGYRYEQYF. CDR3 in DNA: TGTGCCCCAGGGTATAGATACGAGCAGTACTTC.

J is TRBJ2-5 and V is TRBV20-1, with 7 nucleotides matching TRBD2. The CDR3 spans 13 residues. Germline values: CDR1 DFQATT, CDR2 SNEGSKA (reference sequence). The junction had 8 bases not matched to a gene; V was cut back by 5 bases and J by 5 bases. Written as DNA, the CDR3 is TGCAGTGCTCTCGGACTAGTTCCGGAGACCCAGTACTTC. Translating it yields CSALGLVPETQYF.

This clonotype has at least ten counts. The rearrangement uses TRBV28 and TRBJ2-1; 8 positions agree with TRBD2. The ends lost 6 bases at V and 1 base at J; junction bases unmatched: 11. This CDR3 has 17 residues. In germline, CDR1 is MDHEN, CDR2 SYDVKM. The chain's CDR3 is CASSSTGTSRSYNEQFF. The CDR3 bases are TGTGCCAGCAGCTCAACGGGGACTAGTCGGTCCTACAATGAGCAGTTCTTC.

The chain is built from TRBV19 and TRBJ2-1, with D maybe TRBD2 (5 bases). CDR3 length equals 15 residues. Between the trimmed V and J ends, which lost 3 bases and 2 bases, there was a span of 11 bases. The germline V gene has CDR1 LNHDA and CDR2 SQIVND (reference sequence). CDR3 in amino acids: CASSISAGPYNEQFF. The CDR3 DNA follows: TGTGCCAGTAGTATTTCTGCGGGCCCCTACAATGAGCAGTTCTTC.

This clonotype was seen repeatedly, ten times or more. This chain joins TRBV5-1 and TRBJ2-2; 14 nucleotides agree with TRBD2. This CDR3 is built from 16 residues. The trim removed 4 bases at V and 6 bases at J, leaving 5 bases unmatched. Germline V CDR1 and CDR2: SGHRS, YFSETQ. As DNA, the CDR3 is TGCGCCAGCAGCACCGGACTAGCGGGAGGCCCCGGGGAGCTGTTTTTT. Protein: CASSTGLAGGPGELFF.

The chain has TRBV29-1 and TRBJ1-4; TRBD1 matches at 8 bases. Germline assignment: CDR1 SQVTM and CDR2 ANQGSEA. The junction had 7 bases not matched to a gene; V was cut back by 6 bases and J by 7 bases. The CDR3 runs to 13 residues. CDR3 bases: TGCAGCGTAAACAGGGGGTATAGTGAAAAACTGTTTTTT. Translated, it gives CSVNRGYSEKLFF.

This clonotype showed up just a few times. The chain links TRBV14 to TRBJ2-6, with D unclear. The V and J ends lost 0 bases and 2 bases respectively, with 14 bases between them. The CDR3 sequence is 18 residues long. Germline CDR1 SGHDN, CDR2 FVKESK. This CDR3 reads CASSQDPVWLAGANVLTF. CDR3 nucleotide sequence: TGTGCCAGCAGCCAAGACCCCGTGTGGTTAGCTGGGGCCAACGTCCTGACTTTC.